This TCR beta chain was observed in a study of blood T cell repertoires in COVID-19. Study at large: T cells, B-cell-depleted T cells, or PBMCs supplied cDNA or gDNA.

Germline V CDR1 and CDR2: SGHDN, FVKESK. V was cut by 4 bases and J by 3 bases, with 10 bases left in between. There are 14 residues in the CDR3. Original data processing: Counts of nucleated cells, estimated from reference gene primer amplification, were obtained. Using immunoSEQ multiplex PCR, the repertoire was profiled, and TCRdb retains in-frame clones only, with some absent. V and J calls and clone size are given by that table; D and trimming were obtained from the DNA. The data contain 110,000 or so clones, approximately 85% of them singletons. Sequences were obtained from peripheral blood. The clonotype comes from an older woman with COVID-19, enrolled during active disease. V usage is TRBV14 and J usage is TRBJ2-1; weak D call: TRBD2 (6 bases). CDR3 coding DNA: TGTGCCAGCAGCCCCCAGGGACTCTACAATGAGCAGTTCTTC. Its translation: CASSPQGLYNEQFF. Looking up the rest from reference TRBV14 and TRBJ2-1 gives the full variable domain: EAGVTQFPSHSVIEKGQTVTLRCDPISGHDNLYWYRRVMGKEIKFLLHFVKESKQDESGMPNNRFLAERTGGTYSTLKVQPAELEDSGVYFCASSPQGLYNEQFFGPGTRLTVL.